These 18 T cell receptor beta chains were all obtained from the same sample, sequenced in a study of T cell repertoires in cytomegalovirus infection. Antigens of these TCRs are unknown. TCRdb independently ran MiXCR on the reads; one entry per CDR3 protein. The sample carries 900,000 to 950,000 distinct CDR3 sequences, more than 25% recorded once. The input for sequencing was cultured CD8+ T cells from PBMCs, taken from culture after CMV antigen stimulation. Source of these receptors: a human donor in good health (CMV status not recorded). Some clones in this sample may be carry-over from other donors' samples.

This chain links TRBV14 with TRBJ2-6; the match to TRBD1 covers 10 bases. The CDR3 covers 19 residues. CDR1 and CDR2 (germline): SGHDN, FVKESK. V gave up 1 base and J gave up 5 bases; unmatched junction bases: 11. CDR3 bases: TGTGCCAGCAGCCAAGGAATTGGGACAGGGGCCTCAAGGGCCAACGTCCTGACTTTC. It is translated as CASSQGIGTGASRANVLTF.

This clonotype has only a few counts. The V gene is TRBV14, the J gene TRBJ2-2, with 8 bases identical to TRBD1. The length of the CDR3 is 15 residues. V was pared by 4 bases and J by 5 bases, with 6 bases of the junction left unmatched. Per the germline V gene, CDR1 is SGHDN and CDR2 is FVKESK. CDR3 sequence reads: CASSPRGRETGELFF. DNA for the CDR3: TGTGCCAGCAGCCCCAGGGGGCGCGAGACCGGGGAGCTGTTTTTT.

The V call is TRBV12-3 or TRBV12-4, the J call TRBJ2-5; D might be TRBD2 (5 bases). The CDR3 consists of 14 residues. V was trimmed by 4 bases and J by 10 bases, leaving 19 bases between them. As DNA, the CDR3 is TGTGCCAGCAGTTGGCTCGGACTCCCCGAAGACCAGTACTTC. Translation: CASSWLGLPEDQYF.

The sample holds a few counts of this clonotype. V gene TRBV19 combines with J gene TRBJ2-7; 11 nucleotides agree with TRBD1. Germline V gene lookup returns CDR1 LNHDA and CDR2 SQIVND (reference sequence). This CDR3 spans 15 amino acids. The ends lost 3 bases at V and 3 bases at J; junction bases unmatched: 4. Here the CDR3 reads CASSIRTGGFYEQYF. Written as DNA, the CDR3 is TGTGCCAGTAGTATCCGGACAGGGGGCTTCTACGAGCAGTACTTC.

Ten or more counts support this clonotype. The rearrangement joins TRBV7-6 to TRBJ2-3; D uncertain. This CDR3 region has 14 residues. V was clipped by 1 base and J by 4 bases, with 9 bases between them. CDR1 SGHVS and CDR2 FNYEAQ come from the germline V gene. The DNA of the CDR3 is TGTGCCAGCAGCTTAGGAGGCCCCCCAGATACGCAGTATTTT. This translates into CASSLGGPPDTQYF.

This clonotype was seen only once. The chain is built from TRBV7-3 and TRBJ2-1; 12 positions agree with TRBD2. The V gene's germline CDR1 is SGHTA and CDR2 FQGTGA. The J segment lost 6 bases and the V segment lost 5 bases, leaving 14 bases of the junction unmatched. The CDR3 is made up of 18 amino acids. The chain's CDR3 is CASSPGRLAGGPVNEQFF. The CDR3 DNA sequence: TGTGCCAGCAGCCCCGGGCGCCTAGCGGGGGGGCCGGTCAATGAGCAGTTCTTC.

This clonotype has only a few counts. The gene calls are TRBV2 and TRBJ1-4; tentatively, D is TRBD1 (5 bases). Germline V gives CDR1 SNHLY, CDR2 FYNNEI. V lost 5 bases, J lost 0 bases, and 16 bases lay in between. CDR3 length: 17 residues. The CDR3 reads CASSRTRRGPTNEKLFF. The DNA for the CDR3 is TGTGCCAGCAGTCGCACCCGGAGGGGTCCAACTAATGAAAAACTGTTTTTT.

V and J are TRBV25-1 and TRBJ1-6; 10 nucleotides line up with TRBD1. Germline V gives CDR1 MGHDK, CDR2 SYGVNS. V was clipped by 7 bases and J by 10 bases; unmatched bases: 7. The CDR3 is 14 residues long. The CDR3 sequence: CASKRTGGNSPLHF. CDR3 DNA: TGTGCCAGCAAGAGGACAGGGGGTAACTCACCCCTCCACTTT.

This clonotype was seen ten or more times. One end of the junction is discordant with germline, which a read error may explain. The chain combines TRBV7-6 with TRBJ2-7, with TRBD1 matching 8 bases. Germline lookup yields CDR1 SGHVS and CDR2 FNYEAQ. This CDR3 has 13 residues. CDR3 region: CASSLAGGDEQYF. The CDR3 DNA is TGTGCTAGCAGCTTAGCAGGGGGCGACGAGCAGTACTTC.

With respect to this clonotype: A read error is possible here, since a much larger clone lies one base away. The V gene is TRBV7-6, the J gene TRBJ2-7; maybe TRBD1 (6 bases). There are 15 residues in the CDR3. Germline V gene sequence: CDR1 SGHVS, CDR2 FNYEAQ. The chain's CDR3 is CTSSSAGTPNHEQYF. The CDR3 DNA reads TGTACCAGCAGCTCGGCCGGGACACCGAACCACGAGCAGTACTTC.

This chain uses TRBV6-1 with TRBJ1-2, with 7 bases lining up with TRBD1. J lost 6 bases, V lost 7 bases, and 8 bases had no gene match. This CDR3 comprises 13 residues. Looked up from germline, CDR1 is MNHNS and CDR2 is SASEGT. In nucleotides, the CDR3 is TGTGCCAGCACCGGACAGGTCCCCCATGGCTACACCTTC. Translating it yields CASTGQVPHGYTF.

This chain links TRBV7-3 with TRBJ1-1; 10 nucleotides line up with TRBD1. CDR1 and CDR2 from the germline V gene are SGHTA and FQGTGA. J lost 0 bases, V lost 3 bases, and 4 bases had no gene match. The CDR3 runs to 16 residues. CDR3 loop: CASSLGQGMVNTEAFF. DNA of the CDR3: TGTGCCAGCAGCTTGGGACAGGGGATGGTGAACACTGAAGCTTTCTTT.

This clonotype was observed many times. The V call is TRBV7-8, the J call TRBJ2-5; D gene uncertain. Trimming pared 3 bases from V and 4 bases from J, leaving 15 bases between. The germline gives CDR1 SGHVS, CDR2 FQNEAQ. The CDR3 covers 15 residues. The CDR3 reads CASSFPVSSGETQYF. CDR3 bases: TGTGCCAGCAGCTTCCCGGTTTCCTCGGGAGAGACCCAGTACTTC.

In its sample, this clonotype was seen a few times. The rearrangement uses TRBV4-1 and TRBJ2-5; 7 nucleotides line up with TRBD1. Germline trimming cut 0 bases from V and 5 bases from J; bases unmatched to any gene: 6. Germline V CDR1 and CDR2: MGHRA, YSYEKL. The CDR3 runs to 15 residues. CDR3 residues: CASSQESSTGETQYF. The CDR3 DNA sequence: TGCGCCAGCAGCCAAGAATCCTCGACAGGGGAGACCCAGTACTTC.

This clonotype was detected ten times or more. The chain couples TRBV7-8 to TRBJ2-2, with 9 bases lining up with TRBD2. The V gene's germline CDR1 is SGHVS and CDR2 FQNEAQ. CDR3 length equals 17 residues. Trimming took 5 bases from V and 0 from J; bases not matched to a gene: 7. CDR3 residues: CASSPSTSGTNTGELFF. The CDR3 DNA reads TGTGCCAGCAGCCCATCGACTAGCGGTACGAACACCGGGGAGCTGTTTTTT.

This clonotype came up many times. The rearrangement links TRBV6-1 to TRBJ2-2; D possibly uses TRBD1 or TRBD2 (5 bases each). CDR3 length: 14 amino acids. Germline-derived CDR1 and CDR2 are MNHNS and SASEGT. V lost 5 bases and J lost 4, with 11 bases in between. CDR3 coding DNA: TGTGCCAGCAGTTATTGGGACCCCACCGGGGAGCTGTTTTTT. Amino acid sequence: CASSYWDPTGELFF.

This clonotype came up a few times. The V and J genes are TRBV10-3 and TRBJ2-1; TRBD1 might be the D (6 bases). The CDR3 spans 13 residues. The V and J ends lost 11 bases and 8 bases respectively, with 19 bases between them. CDR1 and CDR2 (germline): ENHRY, SYGVKD. The CDR3, as DNA: TGTGCCTCTTTATCCGTGACAGGTTATGAGCAGTTCTTC. Translating it yields CASLSVTGYEQFF.

V usage is TRBV7-9 and J usage is TRBJ1-2; no definite D call. Germline values: CDR1 SEHNR, CDR2 FQNEAQ (reference sequence). The CDR3 is 12 amino acids. V dropped 0 bases and J dropped 10 bases, with 9 bases sitting between them. CDR3 amino acids: CASSLAGTDYTF. For the CDR3, the DNA is TGTGCCAGCAGCTTAGCTGGTACGGACTACACCTTC.